These 14 T cell receptor beta chains were sequenced from one sample in a study of OX40 agonist ivuxolimab in advanced cancers. Data came from immunoSEQ multiplex PCR; TCRdb stores just in-frame clones and leaves some out. The table has tens of thousands of clones, roughly 80% seen once. Sequenced here: CD4+ or CD8+ T cells sorted from blood, sampled in a trial of the OX40 agonist ivuxolimab. The receptors originated from an adult with an advanced solid tumor such as melanoma, head and neck, liver or kidney cancer.

The chain links TRBV7-6 to TRBJ2-4; TRBD1 matches 7 bases. CDR1 SGHVS and CDR2 FNYEAQ come from the germline V gene. Germline trimming cut 5 bases from V and 5 bases from J; bases unmatched to any gene: 12. CDR3 length: 16 residues. The CDR3 is CASSPNRGFGENIQYF. DNA of the CDR3: TGTGCCAGCAGCCCCAACAGGGGATTTGGGGAAAACATTCAGTACTTC.

V usage is TRBV19 and J usage is TRBJ2-3, with a weak D call TRBD1 (6 bases). CDR1 is LNHDA, CDR2 SQIVND, per germline (reference sequence). The CDR3 is 12 residues long. Trimming took off 8 bases at V and 2 bases at J, with 8 bases between the two ends. The CDR3 region has the DNA TGTGCCAGTGGGACATCCACAGATACGCAGTATTTT. Amino acid sequence: CASGTSTDTQYF.

The chain employs TRBV7-9 and TRBJ2-3; 10 bases map to TRBD2. The J segment lost 5 bases and the V segment lost 2 bases, leaving 4 bases of the junction unmatched. The CDR3 has 15 residues. Germline loops: CDR1 SEHNR, CDR2 FQNEAQ (reference sequence). The DNA for the CDR3 is TGTGCCAGCAGCTTATCACTAGCGGGACTAGATACGCAGTATTTT. It specifies CASSLSLAGLDTQYF.

This sequence joins TRBV5-4 and TRBJ2-2; either TRBD1 or TRBD2 may fit D (5 bases each). The CDR3 contains 15 residues. Trimming shortened V by 2 bases and J by 0 bases, and 8 bases separated the two germline ends. Germline V gene data show CDR1 as SGHNT and CDR2 as YYREEE (reference sequence). This chain's CDR3 is CASSFRDANTGELFF. The CDR3 DNA reads TGTGCCAGCAGCTTCCGGGACGCGAACACCGGGGAGCTGTTTTTT.

The V gene is TRBV30, the J gene TRBJ1-1; D not resolved. The CDR3 spans 13 residues. The germline gives CDR1 GTSNPN, CDR2 SVGIG (reference sequence). V was cut by 3 bases and J by 4 bases, with 12 bases left in between. CDR3: CAWSVQLSTEAFF. The CDR3 region has the DNA TGTGCCTGGAGCGTACAGCTTAGCACTGAAGCTTTCTTT.

The chain is built from TRBV9 and TRBJ1-1, with 8 bases lining up with TRBD1. Germline assignment: CDR1 SGDLS and CDR2 YYNGEE. With V trimmed by 1 base and J by 1 base, 6 bases remained unmatched. The CDR3 has 16 residues. CDR3 coding DNA: TGTGCCAGCAGCGTATTACCAGGGGGCCCGAACACTGAAGCTTTCTTT. Translation: CASSVLPGGPNTEAFF.

The chain links TRBV7-9 to TRBJ2-2; D is unclear. The germline V and J ends were trimmed by 7 bases and 2 bases, with 8 bases remaining between them. Germline CDR1 and CDR2: SEHNR and FQNEAQ (reference sequence). The CDR3 sequence is 13 residues long. The CDR3 reads CASKGYNTGELFF. The CDR3 DNA is TGTGCCAGCAAGGGTTATAACACCGGGGAGCTGTTTTTT.

This rearrangement joins TRBV19 to TRBJ2-7; D is uncertain. Germline CDR1 is LNHDA and CDR2 is SQIVND (reference sequence). V lost 7 bases to trimming and J lost 6 bases, with 13 bases between them. CDR3 length: 12 residues. The CDR3, as DNA: TGTGCCAGTACCCCGCGGACGGGCGAGCAGTACGTC. This sequence encodes CASTPRTGEQYV.

The chain has TRBV5-6 and TRBJ1-2; possibly TRBD1 for D (5 bases). Germline V CDR1 and CDR2: SGHDT, YYEEEE. Trimming left V 2 bases short and J 1 base short, with 12 bases between. This CDR3 has 15 amino acids. The CDR3 spells CASSFTGSYNYGYTF. CDR3 in DNA: TGTGCCAGCAGCTTTACAGGATCATATAACTATGGCTACACCTTC.

The chain has TRBV6-6 and TRBJ2-1; no clear D gene. Trimming removed 0 bases at V and 10 bases at J, with 13 bases between. The germline CDR1 and CDR2 sequences are MNHNY and SVGAGI (reference sequence). The CDR3 is 14 amino acids. Here the CDR3 reads CASSYSVEFREQFF. CDR3 nucleotides: TGTGCCAGCAGTTACTCGGTAGAATTCCGAGAGCAGTTCTTC.

This clone appeared a single time. The rearrangement uses TRBV7-3 and TRBJ2-3; a weak D match, TRBD1 (5 bases). V was pared by 3 bases and J by 0 bases, with 10 bases between. This CDR3 comprises 15 residues. Germline loops: CDR1 SGHTA, CDR2 FQGTGA. CDR3 bases: TGTGCCAGCAGCTTCGGAGCAGGGAGCACAGATACGCAGTATTTT. Translated: CASSFGAGSTDTQYF.

This clone has just one count. The CDR3 sequence: CASSYNDRVRETQYF. The DNA of the CDR3 is TGTGCCAGCAGTTACAACGACAGGGTTCGAGAGACCCAGTACTTC. The V gene is TRBV6-5, the J gene TRBJ2-5, with 7 bases that match TRBD1. V was clipped by 2 bases and J by 4 bases; unmatched bases: 7. This CDR3 contains 15 residues. CDR1 and CDR2 from the germline V gene are MNHEY and SVGAGI.

The chain combines TRBV4-3 with TRBJ1-1, with D perhaps TRBD1 (5 bases). Germline assignment: CDR1 LGHNA and CDR2 YSLEER. The length of the CDR3 is 15 residues. The ends were cut back, 1 base at V and 0 bases at J, with 9 bases in the middle. CDR3 region: CASSQVGALNTEAFF. The CDR3, as DNA: TGCGCCAGCAGCCAAGTCGGGGCGCTGAACACTGAAGCTTTCTTT.

This sequence joins TRBV9 and TRBJ2-5; TRBD1 is a possible D gene (7 bases). V was clipped by 0 bases and J by 2 bases, with 8 bases between them. Germline V lookup: CDR1 SGDLS, CDR2 YYNGEE. The length of the CDR3 is 14 residues. The CDR3 nucleotides read TGTGCCAGCAGCGTAGCAGGGGGGCAAGAGACCCAGTACTTC. The encoded protein is CASSVAGGQETQYF.